This T cell receptor (beta chain) was captured by sequencing in a study of T-cell memory formation after mild COVID-19. From the 5' RACE reads, TCRdb called clonotypes with MiXCR, one entry per CDR3 protein. The data show a few hundred thousand distinct CDR3 sequences, about 22% seen once. V gave up 5 bases and J gave up 6 bases; unmatched junction bases: 12. CDR3 length: 16 amino acids. The germline gives CDR1 SGHTA, CDR2 FQGNSA. The sequenced material came from PBMCs or a T cell subset sorted from them (not recorded which). This receptor was taken from an adult woman who had mild COVID-19 (a few samples of this study predate the infection). Cell type and time point are not known. The gene calls are TRBV7-2 and TRBJ1-5; 8 nucleotides align to TRBD1. The CDR3 protein is CASSPHGQGVSQPQHF. In DNA, the CDR3 is TGTGCCAGCAGCCCCCATGGACAGGGTGTGAGTCAGCCCCAGCATTTT.